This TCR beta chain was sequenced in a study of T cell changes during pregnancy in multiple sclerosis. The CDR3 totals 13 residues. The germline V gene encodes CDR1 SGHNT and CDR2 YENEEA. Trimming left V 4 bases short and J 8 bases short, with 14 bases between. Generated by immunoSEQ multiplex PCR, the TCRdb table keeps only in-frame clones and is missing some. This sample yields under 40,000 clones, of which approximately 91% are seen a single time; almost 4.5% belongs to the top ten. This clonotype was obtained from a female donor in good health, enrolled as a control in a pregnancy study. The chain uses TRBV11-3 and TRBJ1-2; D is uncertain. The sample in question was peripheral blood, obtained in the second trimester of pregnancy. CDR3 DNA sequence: TGTGCCAGCAGCTCAACGCGGGGTGGAGGCTACACCTTC. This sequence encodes CASSSTRGGGYTF.